Reported below is one T cell receptor beta chain. No antigen is known for it. Germline-derived CDR1 and CDR2 are SGHDT and YYEEEE. The CDR3 totals 16 residues. V dropped 4 bases and J dropped 0 bases, with 13 bases sitting between them. This specimen comes from a study of cytomegalovirus exposure and HLA in healthy donors. Study observations and caveats: Sequencing likely produced, as an artifact, a cluster of highly shared sequence variants.

The PCR contained 60 Vbeta and 13 Jbeta primers. Sequencing was performed with immunoSEQ multiplex PCR; in TCRdb, only in-frame clones are kept and a portion is missing. The sample contains 160,000 or so clones, approximately 82% of which appear only once. The specimen sequenced was PBMCs. V usage is TRBV5-6 and J usage is TRBJ1-4, with D tentatively TRBD1 (6 bases). The clonotype originates from a male donor in good health and CMV-seronegative. CDR3 nucleotides: TGTGCCAGCAGCCTAGGACAGACTGCAACTAATGAAAAACTGTTTTTT. Its protein is CASSLGQTATNEKLFF. Supplemented by reference TRBV5-6 and TRBJ1-4, the full variable domain reads DAGVTQSPTHLIKTRGQQVTLRCSPKSGHDTVSWYQQALGQGPQFIFQYYEEEERQRGNFPDRFSGHQFPNYSSELNVNALLLGDSALYLCASSLGQTATNEKLFFGSGTQLSVL.